One sample yielded the 3 T cell receptor beta chains listed below, sequenced in a study of T cell clonality in common variable immunodeficiency. Method: immunoSEQ multiplex PCR; TCRdb's copy keeps in-frame clones and lacks some. Recorded here are 25,000 to 35,000 clones, with no singletons, and the ten leading clones hold around 4.5%. The sequenced sample consisted of peripheral blood mononuclear cells. These receptors were obtained from a person between 18 and 69 years old in good health.

This clone has more than one count but fewer than ten. The read ends 3 residues before the CDR3 terminus; that terminus is restored from the germline J gene. The V call is TRBV20-1, the J call TRBJ2-7; a weak D match, TRBD2 (5 bases). The V and J ends lost 6 bases and 0 bases respectively, with 12 bases between them. CDR1 is DFQATT and CDR2 is SNEGSKA in the germline V gene (reference sequence). The CDR3 is 13 residues long. The DNA read from the CDR3 is TGCAGTGCCGGCGTACGGGGCTCCTACGAG. This codes for CSAGVRGSYE. The CDR3 in full is CSAGVRGSYEQYF.

This clone was seen ten or more times. Partial CDR3 DNA: TGTGCCAGCATCAATTCCGGGGGGCAGCCC. Protein: CASINSGGQP. The full CDR3 protein reads CASINSGGQPQHF. This chain joins TRBV12-3 or TRBV12-4 and TRBJ1-5; tentatively, D is TRBD1 (5 bases). The read finishes 3 residues shy of the CDR3 end, and the germline J gene is used to complete it. The CDR3 has 13 residues. Trimming shortened V by 7 bases and J by 7 bases, and 14 bases separated the two germline ends.

The table lists this clone with many counts. Sequencing ends 3 residues short of the CDR3 end; the germline J gene provides the rest. This chain uses TRBV6-2 or TRBV6-3 with TRBJ2-1; 11 bases are a match to TRBD2. This CDR3 has 15 residues. Trimming took 7 bases from V and 2 from J; bases not matched to a gene: 4. In germline, CDR1 is MNHEY, CDR2 SVGEGT. The chain's CDR3 is CASKVAGGAYNEQFF. The sequenced part of the CDR3 DNA is TGTGCCAGCAAAGTAGCGGGAGGGGCCTACAATGAG.